The clone carrying this TCR beta chain was picked up a small number of times. Its specificity is not known. MiXCR, applied by TCRdb to the 5' RACE reads, yields one record per CDR3 protein. The sample lists some 790,000 distinct CDR3 sequences; 18% were seen once. The data belong to a study of identical twins. Study-wide results and caveats: Where beta out-of-frame sequences were concerned, excess twin sharing was weaker. In drawing conclusions, the study used cross-sectional statistical analysis and did not follow the same donors.

The germline V gene encodes CDR1 KGHSH and CDR2 LQKENI. The V and J ends lost 2 bases and 4 bases respectively, with 11 bases between them. The CDR3 spans 14 residues. This same sample was also taken into another study, of T cells expressing NK-cell markers.

This receptor was obtained from a young woman in good health. The sample taken for sequencing was PBMCs. The chain employs TRBV18 and TRBJ1-2; D is uncertain. The CDR3 nucleotides are TGTGCCAGCTCACCATTACAACAGTTCTATGGCTACACCTTC. This encodes CASSPLQQFYGYTF.